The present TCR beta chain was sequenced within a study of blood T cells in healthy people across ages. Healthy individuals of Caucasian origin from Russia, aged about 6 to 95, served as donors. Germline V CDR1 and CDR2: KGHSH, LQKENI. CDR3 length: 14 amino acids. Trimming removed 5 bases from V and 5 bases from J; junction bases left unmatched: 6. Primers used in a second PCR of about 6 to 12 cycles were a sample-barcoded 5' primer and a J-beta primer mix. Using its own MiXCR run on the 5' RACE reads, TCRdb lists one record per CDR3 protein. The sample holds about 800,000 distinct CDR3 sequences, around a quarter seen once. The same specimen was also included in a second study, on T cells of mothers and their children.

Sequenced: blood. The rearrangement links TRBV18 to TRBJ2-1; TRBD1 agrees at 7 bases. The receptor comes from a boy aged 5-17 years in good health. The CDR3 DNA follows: TGTGCCAGCTCAAGGGGGACAGAGGACAATGAGCAGTTCTTC. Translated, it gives CASSRGTEDNEQFF.